The source of this T cell receptor beta chain is a study of vaccination effects on CD4 cells after COVID-19. The wider study: The study sampled a couple of convalescent patients 16 days and one week before vaccination.

V was trimmed by 2 bases and J by 10 bases, leaving 17 bases between them. Looked up from germline, CDR1 is SGHVS and CDR2 is FQNEAQ. The CDR3 is 14 residues long. Sequencing in the ViraFEST assay came after antigen-specific CD4+ T cells had been expanded with viral peptide pools, which were used to stimulate PBMC. Having been cultured for less than 12 days, the cells underwent CD4+ T cell isolation. The person had PCR-confirmed SARS-CoV-2 infection between March and December 2020. Some 2 million PBMC were seeded per well and grown in the presence of approximately 9.5 IU/ml IL-2 and about 10 ug/ml peptides. This clone was observed a handful of times. Its antigen is as yet unknown. Study-wide points: Among infection- and vaccine-induced clones, marked clonal contraction occurred late after vaccination.

Produced via immunoSEQ multiplex PCR; TCRdb's table is partial and in-frame only. This table holds about 70,000 clones, roughly 73% found once. The TCR sequence derives from a human donor who had a prior SARS-CoV-2 infection. V gene TRBV7-8 combines with J gene TRBJ1-2; unclear D gene. Material: CD4+ T cells from PBMCs cultured with HIV peptides, obtained before COVID-19 vaccination. Indicated subset: HIV-1 Nef peptide pool negative control/reference culture. The CDR3 sequence is CASSLFSLWVDYTF. The CDR3 region has the DNA TGTGCCAGCAGCTTATTCAGCTTATGGGTCGACTACACCTTC.